This T cell receptor beta chain was found in a study of control samples from healthy donors and cancer patients. Germline V gene data show CDR1 as SGHRS and CDR2 as YFSETQ. This CDR3 has 16 amino acids. Trimming pared 2 bases from V and 0 bases from J, leaving 12 bases between. Profiling relied on immunoSEQ multiplex PCR, and the TCRdb table lists in-frame clones only, not all of them. The sample holds 60,000 to 80,000 clones, roughly 84% seen once. The V gene is TRBV5-1, the J gene TRBJ1-3, with D hard to call. The TCR was taken from a woman between 50 and 59 years old in good health. The specimen was blood. The chain's CDR3 is CASSLYTRSSGNTIYF. CDR3 nucleotide sequence: TGCGCCAGCAGCTTATACACACGGAGCTCTGGAAACACCATATATTTT.